This note documents a single TCR beta chain sequence. Per the germline V gene, CDR1 is LNHDA and CDR2 is SQIVND (reference sequence). V lost 9 bases to trimming and J lost 3 bases, with 12 bases between them. The CDR3 sequence is 13 residues long. As handled by the study authors: Reference gene primer amplification yielded estimated nucleated cell counts. Profiling relied on immunoSEQ multiplex PCR, and the TCRdb table lists in-frame clones only, not all of them. That table furnishes V, J and clone size, whereas the DNA furnished D and trimming. The sample yields about 210,000 clones, more than 80% seen once. This sample is part of a study of blood T cell repertoires in COVID-19. In the study overall: Acute and convalescent COVID-19 specimens originated in the United States, Italy and Spain.

The origin of this receptor is a man aged 35-49 years who had recovered from COVID-19. The chain links TRBV19 to TRBJ1-5, with unresolved D. Sequencing was performed on PBMCs or T cells enriched from blood (not recorded which). The CDR3 reads CASRRVLNQPQHF. CDR3 sequence (DNA): TGTGCCAGCCGCCGGGTGCTCAATCAGCCCCAGCATTTT.